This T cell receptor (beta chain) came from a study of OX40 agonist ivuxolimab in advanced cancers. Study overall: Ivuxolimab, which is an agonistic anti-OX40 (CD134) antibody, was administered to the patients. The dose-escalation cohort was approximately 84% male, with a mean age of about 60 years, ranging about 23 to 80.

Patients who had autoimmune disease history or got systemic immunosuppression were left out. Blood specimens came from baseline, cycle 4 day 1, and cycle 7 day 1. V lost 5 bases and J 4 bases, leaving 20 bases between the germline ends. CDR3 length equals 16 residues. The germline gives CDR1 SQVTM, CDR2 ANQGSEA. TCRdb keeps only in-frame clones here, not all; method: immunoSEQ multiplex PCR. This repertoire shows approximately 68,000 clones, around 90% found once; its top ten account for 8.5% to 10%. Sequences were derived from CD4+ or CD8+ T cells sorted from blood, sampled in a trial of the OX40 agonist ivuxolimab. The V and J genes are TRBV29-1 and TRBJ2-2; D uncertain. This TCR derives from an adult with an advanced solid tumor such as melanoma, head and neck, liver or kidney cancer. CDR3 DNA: TGCAGCGTTCGGTTTTCGTCTCCCCCGGGCACCGGGGAGCTGTTTTTT. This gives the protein CSVRFSSPPGTGELFF.